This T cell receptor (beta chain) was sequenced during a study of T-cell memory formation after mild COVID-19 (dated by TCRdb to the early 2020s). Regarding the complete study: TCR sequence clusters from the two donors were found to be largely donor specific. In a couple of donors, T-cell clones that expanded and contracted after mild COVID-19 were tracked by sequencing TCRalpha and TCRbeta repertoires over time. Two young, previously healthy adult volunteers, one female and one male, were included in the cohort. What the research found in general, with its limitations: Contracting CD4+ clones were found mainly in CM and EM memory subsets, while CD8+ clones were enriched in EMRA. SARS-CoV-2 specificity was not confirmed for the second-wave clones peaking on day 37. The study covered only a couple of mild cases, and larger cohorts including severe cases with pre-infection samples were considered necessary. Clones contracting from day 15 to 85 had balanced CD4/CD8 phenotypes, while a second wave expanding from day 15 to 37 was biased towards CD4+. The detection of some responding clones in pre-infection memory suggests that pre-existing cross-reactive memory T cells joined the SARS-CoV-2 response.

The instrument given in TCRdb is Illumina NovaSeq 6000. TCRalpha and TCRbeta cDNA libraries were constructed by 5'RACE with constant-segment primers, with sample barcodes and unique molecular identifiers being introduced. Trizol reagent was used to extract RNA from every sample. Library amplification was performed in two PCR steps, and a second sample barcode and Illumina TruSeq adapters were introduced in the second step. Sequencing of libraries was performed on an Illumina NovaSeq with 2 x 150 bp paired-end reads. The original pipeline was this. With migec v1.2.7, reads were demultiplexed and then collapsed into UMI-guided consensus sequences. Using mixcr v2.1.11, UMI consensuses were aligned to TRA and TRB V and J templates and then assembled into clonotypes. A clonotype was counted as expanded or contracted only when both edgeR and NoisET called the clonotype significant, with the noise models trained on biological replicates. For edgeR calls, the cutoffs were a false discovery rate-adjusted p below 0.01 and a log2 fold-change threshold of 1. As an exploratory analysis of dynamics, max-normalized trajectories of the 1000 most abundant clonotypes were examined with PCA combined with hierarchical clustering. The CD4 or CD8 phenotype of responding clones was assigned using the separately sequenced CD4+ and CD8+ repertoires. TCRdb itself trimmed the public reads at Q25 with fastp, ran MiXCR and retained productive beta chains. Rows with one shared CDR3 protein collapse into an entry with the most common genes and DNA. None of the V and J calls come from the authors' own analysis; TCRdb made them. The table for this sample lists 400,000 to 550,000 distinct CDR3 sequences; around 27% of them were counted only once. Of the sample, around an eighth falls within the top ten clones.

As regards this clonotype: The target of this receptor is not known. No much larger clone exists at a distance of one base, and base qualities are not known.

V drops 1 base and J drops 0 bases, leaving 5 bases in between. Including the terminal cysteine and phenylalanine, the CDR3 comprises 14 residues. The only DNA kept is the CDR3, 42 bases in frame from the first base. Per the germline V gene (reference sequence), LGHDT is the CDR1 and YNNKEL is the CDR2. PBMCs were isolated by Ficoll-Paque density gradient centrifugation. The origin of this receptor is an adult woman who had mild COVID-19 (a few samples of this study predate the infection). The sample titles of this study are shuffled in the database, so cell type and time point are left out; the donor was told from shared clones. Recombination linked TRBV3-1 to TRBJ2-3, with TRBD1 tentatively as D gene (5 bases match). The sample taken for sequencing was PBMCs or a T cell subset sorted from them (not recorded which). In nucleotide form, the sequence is TGTGCCAGCAGCCAAGGACAGAGCACAGATACGCAGTATTTT. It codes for CASSQGQSTDTQYF.